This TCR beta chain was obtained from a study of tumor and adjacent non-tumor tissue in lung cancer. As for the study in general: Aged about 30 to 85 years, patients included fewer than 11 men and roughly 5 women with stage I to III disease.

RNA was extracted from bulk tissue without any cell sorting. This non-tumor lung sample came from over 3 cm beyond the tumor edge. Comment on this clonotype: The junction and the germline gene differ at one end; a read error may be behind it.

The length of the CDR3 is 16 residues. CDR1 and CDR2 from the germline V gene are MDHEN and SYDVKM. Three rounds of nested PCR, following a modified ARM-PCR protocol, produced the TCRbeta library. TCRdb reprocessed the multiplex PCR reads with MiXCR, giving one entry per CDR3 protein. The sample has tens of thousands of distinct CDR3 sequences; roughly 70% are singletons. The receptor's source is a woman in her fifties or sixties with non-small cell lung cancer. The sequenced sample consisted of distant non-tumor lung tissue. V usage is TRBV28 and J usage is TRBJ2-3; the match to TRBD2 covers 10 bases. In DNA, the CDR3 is TGTGCCAGCAGTCGCCTAAGCGGGGGGGCCATAGATACGCAGTGTTTT. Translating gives CASSRLSGGAIDTQCF.